Listed here are 27 T cell receptor beta chains from one sample, sequenced in a study of blood T cell repertoires in COVID-19. The table came from immunoSEQ multiplex PCR; TCRdb's copy has only in-frame clones and leaves some out. The sample lists some 180,000 clones, less than 85% occurring once. The sample taken for sequencing was PBMCs or T cells enriched from blood (not recorded which). These receptors came from a woman aged 60 to 75 with acute COVID-19.

This sequence joins TRBV6-6 and TRBJ2-1; no clear D. Trimming removed 5 bases at V and 6 bases at J, with 11 bases between. The CDR3 sequence is 13 residues long. Germline loops: CDR1 MNHNY, CDR2 SVGAGI (reference sequence). CDR3 region: CASSPTIINEQFF. The CDR3 DNA follows: TGTGCCAGCAGTCCTACTATCATCAATGAGCAGTTCTTC.

V is TRBV30 and J is TRBJ2-7; 12 bases fit TRBD1. The CDR3 is 15 residues long. The trim removed 2 bases at V and 6 bases at J, leaving 8 bases unmatched. CDR1 GTSNPN and CDR2 SVGIG come from the germline V gene (reference sequence). The CDR3 is CAWSFGGQGALEQYF. The CDR3 DNA sequence: TGTGCCTGGAGTTTTGGGGGACAGGGGGCTCTCGAGCAGTACTTC.

This sequence joins TRBV6-2 or TRBV6-3 and TRBJ2-1, with 7 nucleotides matching TRBD1. The CDR3 loop spans 17 amino acids. V was pared by 6 bases and J by 1 base, with 12 bases of the junction left unmatched. Germline V gene sequence: CDR1 MNHEY, CDR2 SVGEGT. The CDR3 region has the DNA TGTGCCAGCAGCCCCCCAACCGGGACAGTATCCTACAATGAGCAGTTCTTC. It specifies CASSPPTGTVSYNEQFF.

This chain joins TRBV4-3 and TRBJ2-1; TRBD2 agrees at 8 bases. There are 17 residues in the CDR3. Per the germline V gene, CDR1 is LGHNA and CDR2 is YSLEER. Unmatched junction bases numbered 11, after V lost 3 bases and J lost 4 bases. The CDR3 coding sequence is TGCGCCAGCAGCCAGCTTGTCTCTAGCGGGCCTTACAATGAGCAGTTCTTC. Translation gives CASSQLVSSGPYNEQFF.

In DNA, the CDR3 is TGTGCCAGCAGCAAACCCCGGACAGCGGTTGCAACTAATGAAAAACTGTTTTTT. It codes for CASSKPRTAVATNEKLFF. This chain links TRBV21-1 with TRBJ1-4; whether TRBD1, the table's D call, matches the DNA was not checked. TRBV21-1 is shown as a pseudogene. The CDR3 loop spans 18 amino acids.

The V gene is TRBV7-8, the J gene TRBJ1-6, with D unclear. Germline CDR1 reads SGHVS; CDR2 reads FQNEAQ. The CDR3 runs 12 residues. Trimming pared 6 bases from V and 8 bases from J, leaving 8 bases between. CDR3 DNA sequence: TGTGCCAGCAGTACCTACGATTCACCCCTCCACTTT. Protein product: CASSTYDSPLHF.

The rearrangement links TRBV18 to TRBJ2-7; 7 positions match TRBD2. Trimming cost V 9 bases and J 3 bases; bases outside gene matches: 8. CDR3 length: 13 residues. CDR1 and CDR2 (germline): KGHSH, LQKENI. CDR3 residues: CASTLGGNYEQYF. As DNA, the CDR3 is TGTGCCAGTACCTTGGGAGGGAACTACGAGCAGTACTTC. Full variable domain (outside the CDR3, taken from reference TRBV18 and TRBJ2-7): NAGVMQNPRHLVRRRGQEARLRCSPMKGHSHVYWYRQLPEEGLKFMVYLQKENIIDESGMPKERFSAEFPKEGPSILRIQQVVRGDSAAYFCASTLGGNYEQYFGPGTRLTVT.

The chain carries TRBV6-2 or TRBV6-3 and TRBJ2-1; 7 nucleotides agree with TRBD2. V dropped 4 bases and J dropped 8; count of bases not matched to a gene: 11. The CDR3 has 15 residues. CDR1 is MNHEY and CDR2 is SVGEGT in the germline V gene. The CDR3 coding sequence is TGTGCCAGCAGTTCGCTAGCGGTTCCCTGGGATGAGCAGTTCTTC. Translated, it gives CASSSLAVPWDEQFF.

The chain links TRBV2 to TRBJ2-7, with D possibly being TRBD2 (6 bases). CDR1 and CDR2 from the germline V gene are SNHLY and FYNNEI. This CDR3 is 14 amino acids long. V gave up 5 bases and J gave up 4 bases, with 15 bases separating them. This chain's CDR3 is CASSPRRAGYEQYV. CDR3 sequence (DNA): TGTGCCAGCAGTCCCCGGAGGGCTGGATACGAGCAGTACGTC.

This chain links TRBV4-1 with TRBJ1-4, with D uncertain. Trimming pared 1 base from V and 8 bases from J, leaving 17 bases between. Germline CDR1 reads MGHRA; CDR2 reads YSYEKL. The CDR3 totals 16 residues. The CDR3 nucleotides read TGCGCCAGCAGCCAAGGTCGAGGGCCCTTGTGGGAAAAACTGTTTTTT. Its protein is CASSQGRGPLWEKLFF.

CDR3 bases: TGTGCCAGCAGCTGGGGCAGCTCCTATAATTCACCCCTCCACTTT. This gives the protein CASSWGSSYNSPLHF. The genes are TRBV7-9 and TRBJ1-6; D possibly corresponds to TRBD1 (5 bases). Germline CDR1 reads SEHNR; CDR2 reads FQNEAQ (reference sequence). The CDR3 runs 15 residues. The V and J ends lost 4 bases and 0 bases respectively, with 7 bases between them. Complete variable domain (other parts from reference TRBV7-9 and TRBJ1-6): DTGVSQNPRHKITKRGQNVTFRCDPISEHNRLYWYRQTLGQGPEFLTYFQNEAQLEKSRLLSDRFSAERPKGSFSTLEIQRTEQGDSAMYLCASSWGSSYNSPLHFGNGTRLTVT.

The V call is TRBV13, the J call TRBJ2-3; D call uncertain. V was pared by 11 bases and J by 2 bases, with 17 bases between. Germline V lookup: CDR1 PRHDT, CDR2 FYEKMQ (reference sequence). CDR3 length: 14 amino acids. CDR3 in amino acids: CAGRGGPFTDTQYF. The CDR3 coding sequence is TGTGCCGGCCGCGGCGGCCCCTTCACAGATACGCAGTATTTT.

This chain connects TRBV11-2 to TRBJ2-6; D possibly corresponds to TRBD1 (5 bases). From germline, CDR1 is SGHAT and CDR2 FQNNGV. V lost 6 bases to trimming and J lost 0 bases, with 6 bases between them. The CDR3 has 14 residues. CDR3 sequence: CASRRGSGANVLTF. CDR3 DNA sequence: TGTGCCAGCAGAAGGGGCTCTGGGGCCAACGTCCTGACTTTC.

Points on this clone: This may come from a read error, since a much larger clone is one base off. Other DNA sequences from this sample encode an identical CDR3 as well. This chain joins TRBV10-3 and TRBJ1-5; TRBD1 matches 7 bases. CDR3 length: 13 residues. Germline V CDR1 and CDR2: ENHRY, SYGVKD. The CDR3 region is CATQGEVNQPQHF. The CDR3 nucleotides read TGTGCCACCCAGGGGGAAGTCAATCAGCCCCAGCACTTT.

The chain has TRBV7-9 and TRBJ1-1, with D perhaps matching TRBD1 (6 bases). The CDR3 contains 13 residues. Germline V CDR1 and CDR2: SEHNR, FQNEAQ (reference sequence). V was trimmed by 2 bases and J by 11 bases, leaving 15 bases between them. DNA for the CDR3: TGTGCCAGCAGCTTAAAAACAGGGATTTGGGCTTTCTTT. Translation: CASSLKTGIWAFF. Supplemented by reference TRBV7-9 and TRBJ1-1, the full variable domain reads DTGVSQNPRHKITKRGQNVTFRCDPISEHNRLYWYRQTLGQGPEFLTYFQNEAQLEKSRLLSDRFSAERPKGSFSTLEIQRTEQGDSAMYLCASSLKTGIWAFFGQGTRLTVV.

This chain links TRBV4-3 with TRBJ2-3; 7 bases agree with TRBD1. The V and J ends lost 0 bases and 5 bases, in that order; junction bases with no gene match: 14. The CDR3 has 18 amino acids. The germline V gene has CDR1 LGHNA and CDR2 YSLEER. CDR3 in amino acids: CASSQDPPGQGVGDTQYF. CDR3 nucleotide sequence: TGCGCCAGCAGCCAAGATCCCCCCGGGCAGGGGGTTGGAGATACGCAGTATTTT.

The V gene is TRBV5-1, the J gene TRBJ2-2; TRBD1 might be the D (6 bases). V lost 5 bases and J 5 bases, leaving 19 bases between the germline ends. Germline assignment: CDR1 SGHRS and CDR2 YFSETQ. The CDR3 length is 16 residues. The CDR3 loop reads CASRRVSRTATGELFF. The CDR3 region has the DNA TGCGCCAGCAGGCGAGTGTCTAGGACAGCTACCGGGGAGCTGTTTTTT.

The chain uses TRBV7-2 and TRBJ1-1; maybe TRBD1 (6 bases). Germline V gene data show CDR1 as SGHTA and CDR2 as FQGNSA. The V gene lost 1 base and the J gene lost 0 bases, with 12 bases spanning the gap. The CDR3 is 16 residues long. The CDR3 DNA reads TGTGCCAGCAGCTTAGGGGTGGGGGCAATGAACACTGAAGCTTTCTTT. This sequence encodes CASSLGVGAMNTEAFF.

In nucleotides, the CDR3 is TGTGCCAGCAGTTCCCGGGGGAACACTGAAGCTTTCTTT. Its protein product is CASSSRGNTEAFF. V usage is TRBV6-5 and J usage is TRBJ1-1; D uncertain. CDR1 is MNHEY, CDR2 SVGAGI, per germline. CDR3 length: 13 amino acids. Trimming left V 4 bases short and J 1 base short, with 7 bases between.

V usage is TRBV3-1 (or the pseudogene TRBV3-2) and J usage is TRBJ1-2; D possibly corresponds to TRBD1 (5 bases). The CDR3 runs to 13 residues. V dropped 4 bases and J dropped 1 base, with 7 bases sitting between them. Germline CDR1 reads LGHDT; CDR2 reads YNNKEL (reference sequence). This chain's CDR3 is CASSPDSNYGYTF. The CDR3, as DNA: TGTGCCAGCAGCCCCGACAGTAACTATGGCTACACCTTC.

The chain employs TRBV10-1 and TRBJ1-1, with D possibly TRBD1 on 5 matching bases. CDR1 and CDR2 from the germline V gene are WNHNN and SYGVQD (reference sequence). The CDR3 length is 13 residues. The germline V and J ends were trimmed by 7 bases and 3 bases, with 12 bases remaining between them. The CDR3 loop reads CASKWGRDTEAFF. DNA for the CDR3: TGCGCCAGCAAGTGGGGCAGGGACACTGAAGCTTTCTTT.

The chain uses TRBV9 and TRBJ1-6, with 7 bases aligning to TRBD1. The CDR3 extends over 18 amino acids. J gave up 0 bases and V 0 bases, and 6 bases lay outside the gene matches. Germline assignment: CDR1 SGDLS and CDR2 YYNGEE. This CDR3 is CASSVEDRPRSYNSPLHF. The CDR3 coding sequence is TGTGCCAGCAGCGTAGAGGACAGGCCACGCTCCTATAATTCACCCCTCCACTTT.

This clone was seen a few times. This chain joins TRBV5-4 and TRBJ1-1, with TRBD1 as a possible D gene (5 bases). The ends were cut back, 4 bases at V and 1 base at J, with 14 bases in the middle. Germline V gene sequence: CDR1 SGHNT, CDR2 YYREEE (reference sequence). The CDR3 sequence is 15 residues long. Here the CDR3 reads CASSPRLGGNTEAFF. The DNA of the CDR3 is TGTGCCAGCAGCCCACGATTGGGGGGGAACACTGAAGCTTTCTTT.

The chain links TRBV6-5 to TRBJ1-1, with TRBD1 identical over 9 bases. CDR1 and CDR2 from the germline V gene are MNHEY and SVGAGI. V trimming: 6 bases; J trimming: 5 bases; junction bases outside the gene matches: 7. The CDR3 is made up of 14 amino acids. The CDR3 bases are TGTGCCAGCAGCGCCGGGACAGGGCGAACTGAAGCTTTCTTT. Its translation: CASSAGTGRTEAFF.

V is TRBV28 and J is TRBJ1-4; no clear D. Between the trimmed V and J ends, which lost 4 bases and 3 bases, there was a span of 12 bases. Germline V gene sequence: CDR1 MDHEN, CDR2 SYDVKM. CDR3 length: 15 residues. The CDR3 spells CASSSGSRANEKLFF. CDR3 sequence (DNA): TGTGCCAGCAGTTCCGGGAGTAGGGCTAATGAAAAACTGTTTTTT.

The gene calls are TRBV10-3 and TRBJ1-5; D unclear. With 5 bases removed from V and 4 bases from J, the gap between germline ends came to 6 bases. CDR3 length: 12 amino acids. Germline CDR1 ENHRY, CDR2 SYGVKD. The CDR3 region is CAISTDNQPQHF. The CDR3 DNA sequence: TGTGCCATCAGTACAGATAATCAGCCCCAGCATTTT.

The chain combines TRBV9 with TRBJ2-2; weak D call: TRBD2 (5 bases). The V end was cut by 0 bases, the J end by 1 base, with 7 bases between. CDR3 size: 15 residues. In germline, CDR1 is SGDLS, CDR2 YYNGEE. For the CDR3, the DNA is TGTGCCAGCAGCGTAGCTAGCCGGAACACCGGGGAGCTGTTTTTT. This encodes CASSVASRNTGELFF.